These 19 T cell receptor beta chains were all obtained from the same sample, sequenced in a study of blood T cell repertoires in COVID-19. The protocol was immunoSEQ multiplex PCR, while the TCRdb copy is restricted to in-frame clones and leaves out a portion. Here the sample spans a few hundred thousand clones, around 88% being singletons. The sequenced sample consisted of PBMCs or T cells enriched from blood (not recorded which). The receptor set was obtained from a woman aged 40 to 49 with acute COVID-19.

J is TRBJ2-5 and V is TRBV25-1; no clear D gene. Germline-derived CDR1 and CDR2 are MGHDK and SYGVNS. The V end was cut by 6 bases, the J end by 4 bases, with 12 bases between. This CDR3 is built from 13 residues. This CDR3 reads CASRREVRETQYF. The CDR3 coding sequence is TGTGCCAGCAGACGAGAGGTTCGAGAGACCCAGTACTTC.

The chain links TRBV5-4 to TRBJ1-3; 8 nucleotides match TRBD1. Germline lookup yields CDR1 SGHNT and CDR2 YYREEE (reference sequence). The J segment lost 2 bases and the V segment lost 2 bases, leaving 9 bases of the junction unmatched. The length of the CDR3 is 17 residues. CDR3 bases: TGTGCCAGCAGCTTAGATAGCCGACAGGGGACTGGAAACACCATATATTTT. This sequence encodes CASSLDSRQGTGNTIYF.

This chain links TRBV4-3 with TRBJ2-5; D is possibly TRBD1 (5 bases). V lost 0 bases and J lost 5, with 16 bases in between. CDR1 and CDR2 (germline): LGHNA, YSLEER. The CDR3 covers 16 residues. CDR3 in DNA: TGCGCCAGCAGCCAAGACTGGCAGGGTGCTGAGGAGACCCAGTACTTC. It translates to CASSQDWQGAEETQYF.

This chain uses TRBV7-6 with TRBJ2-7; 10 bases are a match to TRBD1. V was pared by 3 bases and J by 0 bases, with 2 bases of the junction left unmatched. The CDR3 contains 15 residues. CDR1 and CDR2 (germline): SGHVS, FNYEAQ. CDR3 DNA sequence: TGTGCCAGCAGCTTGGGGACAGGGGCCTCCTACGAGCAGTACTTC. Translated: CASSLGTGASYEQYF.

This clone appeared a single time. The CDR3 nucleotides are TGCGCCAGCAGCTTGGCAGGGTATCAGCCCCAGCATTTT. Translated: CASSLAGYQPQHF. This chain joins TRBV5-1 and TRBJ1-5; the D gene is possibly TRBD1 (5 bases). Trimming cost V 0 bases and J 5 bases, with 6 bases left between them. Germline assignment: CDR1 SGHRS and CDR2 YFSETQ. The length of the CDR3 is 13 residues.

The CDR3 DNA reads TGTGCCTGGAGTTTCGGTGACTCTGGGGCCAACGTCCTGACTTTC. This sequence encodes CAWSFGDSGANVLTF. This chain connects TRBV30 to TRBJ2-6; D unclear. Germline assignment: CDR1 GTSNPN and CDR2 SVGIG (reference sequence). Trimming took off 2 bases at V and 0 bases at J, with 8 bases between the two ends. There are 15 residues in the CDR3.

The rearrangement uses TRBV24-1 and TRBJ1-1; no clear D gene. From germline, CDR1 is KGHDR and CDR2 SFDVKD. The CDR3 is made up of 17 amino acids. Deletions cut 3 bases from V and 2 bases from J, with 18 bases between. CDR3 DNA: TGTGCCACCAGTGATCGGGAGGGATTCCCGACCAACACTGAAGCTTTCTTT. It is translated as CATSDREGFPTNTEAFF.

The chain has TRBV7-2 and TRBJ1-1; 7 nucleotides match TRBD1. Looked up from germline, CDR1 is SGHTA and CDR2 is FQGNSA. J lost 5 bases, V lost 7 bases, and 10 bases had no gene match. There are 14 residues in the CDR3. In DNA, the CDR3 is TGTGCCAGCAAAACCTCACAGGGGCGGACTGAAGCTTTCTTT. Residues: CASKTSQGRTEAFF.

This chain links TRBV7-2 with TRBJ2-3; a weak D match, TRBD1 (5 bases). The CDR3 has 16 residues. From germline, CDR1 is SGHTA and CDR2 FQGNSA. V was trimmed by 5 bases and J by 0 bases, leaving 15 bases between them. CDR3 coding DNA: TGTGCCAGCAGCCTCCTAGGGGCAGATAGCACAGATACGCAGTATTTT. This codes for CASSLLGADSTDTQYF.

This chain joins TRBV9 and TRBJ2-1; 11 bases line up with TRBD2. There are 16 residues in the CDR3. Per germline, CDR1 SGDLS and CDR2 YYNGEE. Unmatched junction bases numbered 9, after V lost 4 bases and J lost 6 bases. CDR3 nucleotide sequence: TGTGCCAGCAGCCCCCGGATAGCGGGAGGGACCAATGAGCAGTTCTTC. Protein: CASSPRIAGGTNEQFF.

The genes are TRBV5-8 and TRBJ1-1; D uncertain. The germline V gene has CDR1 SGHTS and CDR2 YDEGEE. There are 14 residues in the CDR3. With 2 bases removed from V and 0 bases from J, the gap between germline ends came to 8 bases. The CDR3 sequence: CASSFTAMNTEAFF. CDR3 nucleotides: TGTGCCAGCAGCTTTACAGCCATGAACACTGAAGCTTTCTTT.

This clone was seen once. The J gene is TRBJ2-5, the V gene TRBV7-9; D perhaps matches TRBD1 (6 bases). The V gene lost 3 bases and the J gene lost 5 bases, with 16 bases spanning the gap. The V gene's germline CDR1 is SEHNR and CDR2 FQNEAQ (reference sequence). The CDR3 covers 15 residues. In nucleotides, the CDR3 is TGTGCCAGCAGCTTCTCCAGGGGAGTACGGGAGACCCAGTACTTC. As protein: CASSFSRGVRETQYF.

This clone appeared a single time. The V gene is TRBV11-3, the J gene TRBJ2-6; D might be TRBD2 (5 bases). The ends were cut back, 1 base at V and 3 bases at J, with 10 bases in the middle. Looked up from germline, CDR1 is SGHNT and CDR2 is YENEEA. The CDR3 is made up of 16 amino acids. The chain's CDR3 is CASSLGGLNGANVLTF. CDR3 in DNA: TGTGCCAGCAGCTTAGGAGGGTTGAATGGGGCCAACGTCCTGACTTTC.

This chain uses TRBV19 with TRBJ2-2, with D perhaps TRBD2 (5 bases). Germline V gives CDR1 LNHDA, CDR2 SQIVND (reference sequence). The germline V and J ends were trimmed by 6 bases and 4 bases, with 21 bases remaining between them. This CDR3 contains 17 residues. The CDR3 nucleotides read TGTGCCAGTAGCCTCCCCCCTAGCACCCTTGGCACCGGGGAGCTGTTTTTT. This gives the protein CASSLPPSTLGTGELFF.

The genes are TRBV9 and TRBJ2-2; D not certain. Germline V gene lookup returns CDR1 SGDLS and CDR2 YYNGEE. V lost 3 bases to trimming and J lost 7 bases, with 10 bases between them. The CDR3 totals 13 residues. The CDR3 DNA sequence: TGTGCCAGCAGCGGGAGCTTGGGCGGGGAGCTGTTTTTT. The encoded protein is CASSGSLGGELFF.

The chain joins TRBV27 to TRBJ2-1; TRBD2 aligns across 8 bases. This CDR3 region has 15 residues. The trim removed 3 bases at V and 8 bases at J, leaving 9 bases unmatched. Germline assignment: CDR1 MNHEY and CDR2 SMNVEV (reference sequence). CDR3 nucleotides: TGTGCCAGCAGTTTGTATAGCGGGGTGTCCGATGAGCAGTTCTTC. Encoded protein: CASSLYSGVSDEQFF.

V and J are TRBV7-9 and TRBJ2-5; 8 nucleotides agree with TRBD2. Germline lookup yields CDR1 SEHNR and CDR2 FQNEAQ (reference sequence). The V segment lost 5 bases and the J segment 3 bases; nucleotides outside the gene matches: 8. The length of the CDR3 is 15 residues. The DNA for the CDR3 is TGTGCCAGCAGCCACCAGTCCGGGGGGGAAGAGACCCAGTACTTC. This encodes CASSHQSGGEETQYF.

The J gene is TRBJ2-7, the V gene TRBV11-2; weak D call: TRBD1 (5 bases). The CDR3 spans 12 residues. Germline lookup yields CDR1 SGHAT and CDR2 FQNNGV. Between the trimmed V and J ends, which lost 5 bases and 4 bases, there was a span of 9 bases. The CDR3 spells CASSPTVYEQYV. The CDR3 nucleotides are TGTGCCAGCAGCCCGACAGTGTACGAGCAGTACGTC.

The chain combines TRBV7-2 with TRBJ1-2; the match to TRBD1 covers 9 bases. V was clipped by 8 bases and J by 7 bases; unmatched bases: 2. The CDR3 covers 11 residues. The germline gives CDR1 SGHTA, CDR2 FQGNSA. DNA of the CDR3: TGTGCCAGCCACAGGGGGCCTGGCTACACCTTC. Amino acids: CASHRGPGYTF.